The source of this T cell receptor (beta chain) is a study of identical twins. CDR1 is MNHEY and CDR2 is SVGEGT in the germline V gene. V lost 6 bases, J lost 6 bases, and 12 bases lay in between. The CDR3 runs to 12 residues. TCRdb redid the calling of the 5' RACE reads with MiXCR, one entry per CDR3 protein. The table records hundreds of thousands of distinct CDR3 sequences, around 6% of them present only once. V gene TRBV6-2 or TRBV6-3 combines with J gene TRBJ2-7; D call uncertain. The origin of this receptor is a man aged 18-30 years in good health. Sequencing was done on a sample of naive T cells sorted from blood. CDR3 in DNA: TGTGCCAGCAGGCAGGATACTGCCGAGCAGTACTTC. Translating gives CASRQDTAEQYF.